This TCR beta chain emerged from a study of T cells in Graves' hyperthyroidism and ophthalmopathy. General observations from the study: Most expanded thyroid clonotypes above 0.001 recurred in blood. Ophthalmopathy was separated from stable hyperthyroidism by a 13 V-J model.

The table lists this clonotype with many counts. No antigen is known for it. This CDR3 comprises 15 residues. The V gene end was trimmed by 7 bases and the J gene end by 8 bases; junction bases not matched to a gene: 12. From RNA transcripts, TCR beta CDR3 regions were amplified. RT-PCR in the first round (using the HTBI primer set) targeted the TCR CDR3. TCRdb passed the multiplex PCR reads through MiXCR, listing each CDR3 protein once. The sample includes about 560,000 distinct CDR3 sequences, approximately 15% of them seen just once. This TCR was sampled from a woman between 18 and 29 years old with Graves' hyperthyroidism. The V and J genes are TRBV12-3 or TRBV12-4 and TRBJ2-1, with TRBD2 matching 9 bases. The specimen sequenced was blood. Written as DNA, the CDR3 is TGTGCCAGCACTATCGGGCGGGGGGGCCACGATGAGCAGTTCTTC. This gives the protein CASTIGRGGHDEQFF.